This T cell receptor (beta chain) was recovered during a study of blood T cell repertoires in COVID-19. Across the study: Sample material is recorded as cDNA or gDNA derived from T cells, B-cell-depleted T cells, or PBMCs.

The CDR3 runs to 13 residues. The V end lost 4 bases, the J end lost 1 base, and 7 bases lay between the germline ends. Using immunoSEQ multiplex PCR, the repertoire was profiled, and TCRdb retains in-frame clones only, with some absent. The sample has approximately 390,000 clones, approximately 90% seen once. The sample comprised PBMCs or T cells enriched from blood (not recorded which). The chain is built from TRBV12-3 or TRBV12-4 and TRBJ1-1; no reliable D call. The clonotype comes from a woman in her forties or fifties who had recovered from COVID-19. The CDR3 region is CASSYLGNTEAFF. CDR3 nucleotides: TGTGCCAGCAGTTACCTAGGGAACACTGAAGCTTTCTTT.